This TCR beta chain appears in the sequencing data of a study of T cell responses to AZD1222 COVID-19 vaccine. The germline CDR1 and CDR2 sequences are LNHNV and YYDKDF (reference sequence). The CDR3 covers 16 residues. The ends lost 0 bases at V and 9 bases at J; junction bases unmatched: 11. The table came from immunoSEQ multiplex PCR; TCRdb's copy has only in-frame clones and leaves some out. The table records fewer than 120,000 clones, about 94% of them present only once. Note on this clone: What it recognizes is unknown.

Broader study findings: Baseline testing showed seropositivity in only six AZD1222 recipients. Nearly half of spike-specific TCRs reportedly target unmutated variant regions. There were repertoire samples only from the period after the peak T cell response.

The chain recombines TRBV15 with TRBJ2-1, with 7 positions matching TRBD2. The TCR originated in an adult who received the AZD1222 COVID-19 vaccine. Source: peripheral blood, taken 28 days after the second AZD1222 dose. The CDR3 region is CATSRDVGLGISEQFF. The DNA of the CDR3 is TGTGCCACCAGCAGAGATGTAGGACTAGGCATCTCTGAGCAGTTCTTC.